The next 5 T cell receptor beta chains were all read from a single sample in a study of cytomegalovirus exposure and HLA in healthy donors. Primers: 60 Vbeta forward and 13 Jbeta reverse. The repertoire was sequenced with immunoSEQ multiplex PCR; TCRdb's copy has only in-frame clones and lacks some. The table shows fewer than 90,000 clones, with about 76% occurring only once. Sequencing was performed on PBMCs. The receptor source for this set is a woman aged 40 to 55 in good health and CMV-seropositive.

The chain uses TRBV5-1 and TRBJ1-1; 9 nucleotides align to TRBD1. Germline lookup yields CDR1 SGHRS and CDR2 YFSETQ. The CDR3 runs to 15 residues. Unmatched junction bases numbered 6, after V lost 2 bases and J lost 4 bases. DNA for the CDR3: TGCGCCAGCAGCTTCGGGACAGGGTGGGTCACTGAAGCTTTCTTT. Amino acids: CASSFGTGWVTEAFF.

The table lists this clone with a few counts. This chain connects TRBV19 to TRBJ1-1, with D unresolved. Germline V gene sequence: CDR1 LNHDA, CDR2 SQIVND (reference sequence). CDR3 size: 14 residues. V lost 1 base to trimming and J lost 3 bases, with 9 bases between them. The CDR3 DNA follows: TGTGCCAGTAGTATAGTGGGCGTCTACACTGAAGCTTTCTTT. Translated, it gives CASSIVGVYTEAFF.

This clone came up once. The genes are TRBV6-6 and TRBJ2-5; TRBD2 matches at 7 bases. The CDR3 has 14 amino acids. CDR1 is MNHNY, CDR2 SVGAGI, per germline (reference sequence). J lost 3 bases, V lost 10 bases, and 11 bases had no gene match. CDR3: CATTRGLREETQYF. The DNA for the CDR3 is TGTGCCACCACCCGGGGACTACGAGAAGAGACCCAGTACTTC.

This rearrangement joins TRBV18 to TRBJ2-7; 8 bases fit TRBD1. J was trimmed by 4 bases and V by 5 bases; bases with no gene match: 7. Germline CDR1 reads KGHSH; CDR2 reads LQKENI. CDR3 length: 14 residues. The CDR3 reads CASSSRDRLYEQYF. The CDR3 DNA reads TGTGCCAGCTCATCCCGGGACAGGTTATACGAGCAGTACTTC. Combining the CDR3 with reference TRBV18 and TRBJ2-7 gives the whole variable domain NAGVMQNPRHLVRRRGQEARLRCSPMKGHSHVYWYRQLPEEGLKFMVYLQKENIIDESGMPKERFSAEFPKEGPSILRIQQVVRGDSAAYFCASSSRDRLYEQYFGPGTRLTVT.

There are a few counts of this clone. J is TRBJ1-1 and V is TRBV29-1; 9 bases map to TRBD1. The CDR3 has 12 amino acids. V lost 4 bases and J lost 8; bases outside the gene matches: 5. From germline, CDR1 is SQVTM and CDR2 ANQGSEA. This CDR3 reads CSVATGGWEAFF. In DNA form, the CDR3 reads TGCAGCGTTGCCACAGGGGGCTGGGAAGCTTTCTTT. Supplemented by reference TRBV29-1 and TRBJ1-1, the full variable domain reads SAVISQKPSRDICQRGTSLTIQCQVDSQVTMMFWYRQQPGQSLTLIATANQGSEATYESGFVIDKFPISRPNLTFSTLTVSNMSPEDSSIYLCSVATGGWEAFFGQGTRLTVV.